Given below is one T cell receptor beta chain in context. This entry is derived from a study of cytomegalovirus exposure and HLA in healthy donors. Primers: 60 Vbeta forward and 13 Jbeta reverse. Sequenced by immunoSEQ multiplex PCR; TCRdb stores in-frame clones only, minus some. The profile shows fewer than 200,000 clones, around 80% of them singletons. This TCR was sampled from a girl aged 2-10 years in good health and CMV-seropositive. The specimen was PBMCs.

The CDR3 here is CASSFGSGVGGSYEQYF. CDR3 nucleotide sequence: TGTGCCAGCAGCTTCGGGAGCGGAGTCGGCGGGTCCTACGAGCAGTACTTC. V usage is TRBV11-3 and J usage is TRBJ2-7; tentatively, D is TRBD2 (6 bases). V gave up 3 bases and J gave up 1 base, with 19 bases separating them. The CDR3 has 17 amino acids. Germline CDR1 SGHNT, CDR2 YENEEA.